This TCR beta chain appears in the sequencing data of a study of OX40 agonist ivuxolimab in advanced cancers. The study, taken as a whole, reports: Antigen specificity remained undetermined for the expanded peripheral T cells. At 0.1 to 3.0 mg/kg and by week 6, clonal expansion occurred in CD4+ and CD8+ blood T cells.

Clones were read by immunoSEQ multiplex PCR, and TCRdb kept only the in-frame ones, dropping some. The sample yields roughly 80,000 clones, around four fifths seen once. A word on this clone: Its antigen is still unknown.

The CDR3 runs to 14 residues. CDR1 MNHEY and CDR2 SVGAGI come from the germline V gene. The V end was cut by 2 bases, the J end by 8 bases, with 15 bases between. This clonotype originated in an adult with an advanced solid tumor such as melanoma, head and neck, liver or kidney cancer. The sequenced sample was CD4+ or CD8+ T cells sorted from blood, obtained in a trial of the OX40 agonist ivuxolimab. The chain carries TRBV6-5 and TRBJ1-1, with no clear D. CDR3 amino acids: CASSYSSGVSEAFF. Here the CDR3 DNA reads TGTGCCAGCAGTTACAGTAGCGGAGTCTCCGAAGCTTTCTTT.